These 2 T cell receptor beta chains share one sample of origin, sequenced in a study of post-analysis software for immune sequencing data. General observations from the study: With TRBV5-6, TRBV5-1 and TRBV20-1 included, 5 or 6 TRBV segments were more frequent in patients than in controls.

No cognate antigen is known for these TCRs. Sequencing libraries made from TCR beta cDNA carried unique molecular identifiers. TCRdb re-called the PCR reads with MiXCR, one entry per CDR3 protein. Here the sample spans just over 250,000 distinct CDR3 sequences, less than 40% being singletons. Sequencing input: blood. The receptors were gathered from a girl aged 5 to 17 with multiple sclerosis.

The chain links TRBV24-1 to TRBJ2-1; possibly TRBD1 or TRBD2 for D (6 bases each). CDR1 and CDR2 (germline): KGHDR, SFDVKD. The ends were cut back, 1 base at V and 5 bases at J, with 17 bases in the middle. The CDR3 is made up of 17 amino acids. The CDR3 DNA is TGTGCCACCAGTGATTTTAGGGGACGGGGGACACACAATGAGCAGTTCTTC. It translates to CATSDFRGRGTHNEQFF.

Note on this clonotype: This clone may be a read error of a much larger clone one base away. The rearrangement joins TRBV5-5 to TRBJ2-5; D is perhaps TRBD1 or TRBD2 (6 bases each). CDR1 is SGHKS and CDR2 is YYEKEE in the germline V gene (reference sequence). The CDR3 spans 15 residues. In DNA form, the CDR3 reads TGTACCAGCAGCCTGAGGGGGGCCTGGGAAGAGACCCAGTACTTC. Amino acids: CTSSLRGAWEETQYF. The full variable domain, rest sourced from reference TRBV5-5 and TRBJ2-5, is DAGVTQSPTHLIKTRGQQVTLRCSPISGHKSVSWYQQVLGQGPQFIFQYYEKEERGRGNFPDRFSARQFPNYSSELNVNALLLGDSALYLCTSSLRGAWEETQYFGPGTRLLVL.